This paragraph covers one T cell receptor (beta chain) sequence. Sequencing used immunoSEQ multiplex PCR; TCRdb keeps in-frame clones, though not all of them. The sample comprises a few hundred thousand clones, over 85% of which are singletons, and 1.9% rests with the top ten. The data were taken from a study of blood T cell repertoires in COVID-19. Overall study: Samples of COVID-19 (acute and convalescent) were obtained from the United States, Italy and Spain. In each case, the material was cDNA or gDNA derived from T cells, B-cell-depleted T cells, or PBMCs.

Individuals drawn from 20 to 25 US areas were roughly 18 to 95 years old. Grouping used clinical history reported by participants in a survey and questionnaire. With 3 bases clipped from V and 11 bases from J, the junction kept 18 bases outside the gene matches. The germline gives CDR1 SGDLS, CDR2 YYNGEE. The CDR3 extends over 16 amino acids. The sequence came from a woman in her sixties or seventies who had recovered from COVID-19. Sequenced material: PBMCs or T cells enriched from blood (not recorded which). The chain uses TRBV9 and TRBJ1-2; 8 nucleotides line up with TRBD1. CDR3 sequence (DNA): TGTGCCAGCAGCGCTTCAAATACAGGGGGTAGTGGTCGTTACACCTTC. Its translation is CASSASNTGGSGRYTF.